What follows are 2 T cell receptor beta chains derived from one specimen sequenced in a study. MiXCR, run by TCRdb on the 5' RACE reads, gives a single entry per CDR3 protein. The data show some 62,000 distinct CDR3 sequences, with approximately 22% seen just once and approximately 3.1% held by the top ten. Sequenced material: memory CD4+ T cells sorted from a lymph node. Subset here: memory CD4+ T cells, CD4+CD45RO+CD25-. All receptors derive from a female donor with breast cancer.

This clonotype came up a few times. The chain carries TRBV7-2 and TRBJ2-7, with D maybe TRBD2 (7 bases). Germline CDR1 and CDR2: SGHTA and FQGNSA. V dropped 6 bases and J dropped 1 base, with 13 bases sitting between them. CDR3 size: 14 residues. The CDR3, as DNA: TGTGCCAGCAGACTAGGGGGGGCGTCCTACGAGCAGTACTTC. Protein sequence: CASRLGGASYEQYF. The full variable domain, in which reference TRBV7-2 and TRBJ2-7 provide the parts outside the CDR3, is GAGVSQSPSNKVTEKGKDVELRCDPISGHTALYWYRQSLGQGLEFLIYFQGNSAPDKSGLPSDRFSAERTGGSVSTLTIQRTQQEDSAVYLCASRLGGASYEQYFGPGTRLTVT.

V is TRBV9 and J is TRBJ2-3; tentative D call: TRBD2 (6 bases). The CDR3 consists of 13 residues. V shed 4 bases and J shed 1 base, with 7 bases lying between them. Germline V CDR1 and CDR2: SGDLS, YYNGEE. The chain's CDR3 is CASSRERTDTQYF. The CDR3 DNA follows: TGTGCCAGCAGCCGGGAGCGCACAGATACGCAGTATTTT.